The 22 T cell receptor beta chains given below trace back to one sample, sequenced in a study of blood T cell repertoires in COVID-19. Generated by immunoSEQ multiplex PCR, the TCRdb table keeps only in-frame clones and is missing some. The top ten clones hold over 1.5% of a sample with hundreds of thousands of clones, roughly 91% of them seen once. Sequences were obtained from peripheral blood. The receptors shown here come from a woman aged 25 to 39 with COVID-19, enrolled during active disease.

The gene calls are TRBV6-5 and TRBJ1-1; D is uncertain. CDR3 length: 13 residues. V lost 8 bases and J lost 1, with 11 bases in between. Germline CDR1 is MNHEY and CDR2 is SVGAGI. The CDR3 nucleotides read TGTGCCAGCGAGCGAGGTCCGAACACTGAAGCTTTCTTT. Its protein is CASERGPNTEAFF.

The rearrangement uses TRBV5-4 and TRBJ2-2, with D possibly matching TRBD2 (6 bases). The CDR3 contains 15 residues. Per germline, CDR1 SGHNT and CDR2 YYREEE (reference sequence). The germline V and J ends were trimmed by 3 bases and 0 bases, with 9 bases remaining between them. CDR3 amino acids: CASSYGRANTGELFF. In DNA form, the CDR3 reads TGTGCCAGCAGCTACGGGAGAGCGAACACCGGGGAGCTGTTTTTT.

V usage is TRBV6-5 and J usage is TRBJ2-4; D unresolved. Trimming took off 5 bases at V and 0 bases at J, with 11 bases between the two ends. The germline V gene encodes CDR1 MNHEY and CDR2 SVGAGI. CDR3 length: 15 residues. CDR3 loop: CASSPSMLAKNIQYF. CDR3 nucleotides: TGTGCCAGCAGTCCCTCTATGCTAGCCAAAAACATTCAGTACTTC.

CDR3 DNA: TGTGCCAGTTCCCTCGGGACAGTTTTCAATCAGCCCCAGCATTTT. Amino acids: CASSLGTVFNQPQHF. This rearrangement joins TRBV19 to TRBJ1-5; 7 bases align to TRBD1. J gave up 3 bases and V 8 bases, and 10 bases lay outside the gene matches. This CDR3 comprises 15 residues. The V gene's germline CDR1 is LNHDA and CDR2 SQIVND (reference sequence).

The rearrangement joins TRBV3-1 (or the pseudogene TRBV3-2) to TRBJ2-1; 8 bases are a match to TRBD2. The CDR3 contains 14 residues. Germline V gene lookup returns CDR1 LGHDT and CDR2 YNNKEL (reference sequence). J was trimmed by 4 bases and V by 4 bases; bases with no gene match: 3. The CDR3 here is CASSRLAGYNEQFF. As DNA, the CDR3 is TGTGCCAGCAGCCGTCTAGCGGGTTACAATGAGCAGTTCTTC.

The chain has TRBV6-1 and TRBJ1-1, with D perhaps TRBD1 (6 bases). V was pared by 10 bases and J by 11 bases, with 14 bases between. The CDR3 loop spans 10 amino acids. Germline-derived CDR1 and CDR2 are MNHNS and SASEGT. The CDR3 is CATKQGRAFF. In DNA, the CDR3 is TGTGCCACAAAACAGGGTCGGGCTTTCTTT.

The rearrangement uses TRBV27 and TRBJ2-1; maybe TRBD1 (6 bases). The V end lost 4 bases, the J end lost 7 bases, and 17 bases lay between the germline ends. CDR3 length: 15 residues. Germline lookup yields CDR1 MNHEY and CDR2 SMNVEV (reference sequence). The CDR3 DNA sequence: TGTGCCAGCAGTTCCACAGGGAGTTCGGGGAATGAGCAGTTCTTC. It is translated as CASSSTGSSGNEQFF.

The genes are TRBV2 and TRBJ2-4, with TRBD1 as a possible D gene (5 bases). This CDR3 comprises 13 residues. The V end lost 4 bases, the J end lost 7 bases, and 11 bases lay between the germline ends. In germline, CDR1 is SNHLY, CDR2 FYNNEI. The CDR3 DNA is TGTGCCAGCAGTGCTGCCAGGGTTAACATTCAGTACTTC. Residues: CASSAARVNIQYF.

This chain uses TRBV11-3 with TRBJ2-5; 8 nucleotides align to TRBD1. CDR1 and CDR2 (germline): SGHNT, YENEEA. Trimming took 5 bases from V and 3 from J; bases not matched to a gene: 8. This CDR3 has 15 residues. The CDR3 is CASSEFGQGEETQYF. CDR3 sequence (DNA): TGTGCCAGCAGCGAGTTCGGACAGGGCGAAGAGACCCAGTACTTC.

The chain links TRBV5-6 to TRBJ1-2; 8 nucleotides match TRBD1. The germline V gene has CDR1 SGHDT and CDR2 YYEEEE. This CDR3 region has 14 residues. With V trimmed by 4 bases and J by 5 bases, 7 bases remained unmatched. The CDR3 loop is CASSLPGQEYGYTF. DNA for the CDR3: TGTGCCAGCAGCCTACCGGGACAGGAGTATGGCTACACCTTC.

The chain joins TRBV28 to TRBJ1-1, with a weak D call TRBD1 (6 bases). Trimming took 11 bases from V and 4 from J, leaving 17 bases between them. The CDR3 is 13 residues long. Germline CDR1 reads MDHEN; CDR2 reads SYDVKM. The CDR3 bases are TGTGCCTCCTACCTACGGGGGGCCACTGAAGCTTTCTTT. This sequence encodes CASYLRGATEAFF.

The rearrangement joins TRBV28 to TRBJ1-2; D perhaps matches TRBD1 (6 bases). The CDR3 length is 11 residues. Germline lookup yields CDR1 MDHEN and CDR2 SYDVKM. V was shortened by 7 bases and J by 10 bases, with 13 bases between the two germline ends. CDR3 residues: CASKGGRNYTF. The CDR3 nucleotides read TGTGCCAGCAAAGGGGGACGGAACTACACCTTC.

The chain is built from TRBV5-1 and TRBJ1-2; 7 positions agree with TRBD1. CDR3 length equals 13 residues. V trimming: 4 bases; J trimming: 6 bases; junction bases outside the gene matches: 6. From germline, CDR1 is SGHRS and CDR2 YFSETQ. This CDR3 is CASSRGQVDGYTF. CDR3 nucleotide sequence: TGCGCCAGCAGCCGCGGACAGGTGGATGGCTACACCTTC.

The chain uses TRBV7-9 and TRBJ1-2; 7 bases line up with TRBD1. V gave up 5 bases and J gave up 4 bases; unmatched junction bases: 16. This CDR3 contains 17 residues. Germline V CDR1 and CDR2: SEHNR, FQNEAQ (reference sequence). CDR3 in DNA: TGTGCCAGCAGCCCAGCCGGGACAGCCTCTACTCTCTATGGCTACACCTTC. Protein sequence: CASSPAGTASTLYGYTF.

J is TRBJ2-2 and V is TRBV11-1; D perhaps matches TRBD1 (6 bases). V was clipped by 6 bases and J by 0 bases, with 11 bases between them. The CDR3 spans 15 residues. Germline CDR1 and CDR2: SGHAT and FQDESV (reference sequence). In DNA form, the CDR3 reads TGTGCCAGCAGTGCCCGGGACACGAACACCGGGGAGCTGTTTTTT. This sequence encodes CASSARDTNTGELFF.

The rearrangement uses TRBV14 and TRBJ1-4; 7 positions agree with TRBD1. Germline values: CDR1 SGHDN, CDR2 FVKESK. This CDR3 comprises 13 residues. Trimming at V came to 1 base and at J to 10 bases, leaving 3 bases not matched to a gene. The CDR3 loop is CASSQGSGGKLFF. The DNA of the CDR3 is TGTGCCAGCAGCCAAGGTTCAGGGGGAAAACTGTTTTTT.

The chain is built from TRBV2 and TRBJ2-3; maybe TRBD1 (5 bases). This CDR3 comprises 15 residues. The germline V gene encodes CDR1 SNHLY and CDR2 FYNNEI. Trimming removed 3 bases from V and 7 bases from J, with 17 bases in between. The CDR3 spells CASSEGQASTYTQYF. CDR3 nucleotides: TGTGCCAGCAGTGAGGGGCAGGCCAGCACGTATACGCAGTATTTT.

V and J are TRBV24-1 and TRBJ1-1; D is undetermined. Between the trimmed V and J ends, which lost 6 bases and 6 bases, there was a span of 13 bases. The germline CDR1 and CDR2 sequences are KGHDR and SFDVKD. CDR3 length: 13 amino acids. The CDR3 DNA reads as TGTGCCACCAGTTCTAGCCTTGGTCCTGAAGCTTTCTTT. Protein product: CATSSSLGPEAFF.

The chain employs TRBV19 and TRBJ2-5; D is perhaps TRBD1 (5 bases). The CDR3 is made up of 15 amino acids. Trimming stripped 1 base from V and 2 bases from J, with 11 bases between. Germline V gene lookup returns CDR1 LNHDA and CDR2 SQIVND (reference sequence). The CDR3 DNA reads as TGTGCCAGTAGTATAGCTACCAGGGTTCAAGAGACCCAGTACTTC. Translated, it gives CASSIATRVQETQYF.

CDR3 sequence: CASSLRVREANEKLFF. Written as DNA, the CDR3 is TGCGCCAGCAGCTTGCGGGTGAGAGAGGCTAATGAAAAACTGTTTTTT. The V gene is TRBV5-1, the J gene TRBJ1-4; no clear D gene. The CDR3 consists of 16 residues. Germline values: CDR1 SGHRS, CDR2 YFSETQ. Deletions cut 1 base from V and 3 bases from J, with 13 bases between.

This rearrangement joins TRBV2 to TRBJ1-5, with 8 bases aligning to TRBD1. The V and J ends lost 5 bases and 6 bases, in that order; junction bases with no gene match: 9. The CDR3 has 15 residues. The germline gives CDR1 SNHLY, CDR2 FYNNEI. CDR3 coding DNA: TGTGCCAGCAGTCTACAGGGGGTGGGGGGTCAGCCCCAGCATTTT. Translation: CASSLQGVGGQPQHF.

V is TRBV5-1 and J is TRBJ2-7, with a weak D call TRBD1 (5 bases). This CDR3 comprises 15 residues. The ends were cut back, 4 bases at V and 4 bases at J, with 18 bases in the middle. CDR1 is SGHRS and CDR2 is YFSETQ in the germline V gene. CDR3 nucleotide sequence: TGCGCCAGCAGCCGGATAACAGGCGAGACTTACGAGCAGTACTTC. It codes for CASSRITGETYEQYF.